This T cell receptor (beta chain) was documented in a study of cytomegalovirus exposure and HLA in healthy donors (TCRdb year 2017). Background on the whole study: A later analysis indicated that the 130 or so validation repertoires were generated on the platform also employed for the 700 or so repertoires of the first cohort. The study aimed to test whether signatures of past pathogen exposure could be identified by cataloging public T cell receptors. High-throughput TCR immunosequencing, statistical association of individual TCRs with disease status, and machine learning were combined to predict cytomegalovirus infection status. A separate validation cohort of 100 to 150 different subjects was used in addition to the 666-subject first cohort.

CDR1 and CDR2, looked up from the germline V gene, are SGHRS and YFSETQ. The V and J ends are trimmed by 2 bases and 0 bases, leaving 8 bases between them. Taken from cysteine to phenylalanine, the CDR3 has 15 residues. Only the CDR3 portion is preserved as DNA: 45 bases, with reading frame beginning at the first base. Study-wide conclusions, independent of this receptor: The validation cohort had no HLA typing available for a later analysis, so co-occurrence within that cohort was assessed over all 130 or so repertoires. A few of the identified cytomegalovirus-associated TCR beta chains were confirmed in vitro to be specific for cytomegalovirus antigens. It was suggested by the authors that the approach could potentially be generalized to other disease states and immunological phenotypes. In the study, some 160 TCR beta chains were listed as associated with cytomegalovirus. Cytomegalovirus status was reported to be diagnosed by the classifier with high specificity and sensitivity in both the original and validation cohorts. Most TCR sequences were observed very rarely across donors, whereas some public TCRs were present in many individuals. Of the cluster scores, approximately 94% were above 0 in a later analysis, which found that TCRs clustered in the first cohort also tended to co-occur in the roughly 130 validation repertoires.

Worth noting for this clone: Its binding antigen is unknown. Base qualities are not at hand, and no much larger clone is one base apart.

The donors belonged to the validation cohort of about 130 subjects, which was separate from the 666-subject first cohort. Library preparation employed the immunoSEQ multiplex PCR assay. As for how the authors treated the data: A statistical classification framework was built for diagnosing cytomegalovirus status from the catalog of TCR beta chain sequences. Held by TCRdb, this immuneACCESS table contains in-frame sequences only and omits some clones. Under half of the omission traces to an unresolved V gene where checked; the cause of the rest is unknown. That table is the source of V, J and clone size, and D and trimming were worked out from the DNA. In this sample the table shows approximately 260,000 clones, approximately 83% of which occur a single time. The top ten clones comprise 1% to 1.5% of the sample.

This clonotype was obtained from a woman aged 25 to 39 in good health and CMV-seropositive. The chain links TRBV5-1 with TRBJ2-2, and the D gene may be TRBD1, 6 bases matching. The specimen was PBMCs. The sequenced DNA is TGCGCCAGCAGCTTAGGGACACCGAACACCGGGGAGCTGTTTTTT. It encodes CASSLGTPNTGELFF.